Listed here are 21 T cell receptor beta chains from one sample, sequenced in a study of CD8+ T cells in alopecia areata (dated by TCRdb to the late 2010s). Libraries came from the immunoSEQ multiplex PCR assay. RNA was extracted from all samples and reverse transcribed into cDNA, which served as template for TCR sequencing. The clones in this table, taken by TCRdb from immuneACCESS, are in-frame only. Not every clone is retained; where verified, under half of the shortfall comes from an unresolved V gene, and the cause of the rest is unknown. The sample profile shows 150,000 to 200,000 clones; 59% of them were found once. The ten largest clones represent approximately 15% of the sample. Interpreted using the paper, the time point label stands for: baseline before oral tofacitinib. Sequences were derived from CD4+ T cells sorted from blood, sampled at week 0. These receptors originate from a human donor with alopecia areata.

The chain combines TRBV4-2 with TRBJ2-1; maybe TRBD2 (6 bases). Germline assignment: CDR1 LGHNA and CDR2 YNFKEQ. V was cut by 1 base and J by 3 bases, with 13 bases left in between. CDR3 length: 16 residues. CDR3 in DNA: TGTGCCAGCAGCCAAGTCGGAGCGGGTGACTACAATGAGCAGTTCTTC. Translated, it gives CASSQVGAGDYNEQFF.

The V gene is TRBV9, the J gene TRBJ2-1, with TRBD2 identical over 8 bases. Looked up from germline, CDR1 is SGDLS and CDR2 is YYNGEE. Trimming removed 0 bases from V and 9 bases from J; junction bases left unmatched: 5. This CDR3 contains 14 residues. The CDR3 protein is CASSVAGGLFEQFF. DNA of the CDR3: TGTGCCAGCAGCGTAGCGGGGGGGCTGTTTGAGCAGTTCTTC.

The chain links TRBV5-1 to TRBJ2-5, with 8 bases fitting TRBD1. Germline V lookup: CDR1 SGHRS, CDR2 YFSETQ. Trimming removed 4 bases from V and 0 bases from J; junction bases left unmatched: 17. The CDR3 totals 19 residues. The CDR3 sequence: CASSHSGTGNRLYQETQYF. The CDR3 region has the DNA TGCGCCAGCAGCCATTCCGGGACAGGTAACCGATTGTACCAAGAGACCCAGTACTTC.

V usage is TRBV2 and J usage is TRBJ2-1; D not certain. V was trimmed by 5 bases and J by 7 bases, leaving 15 bases between them. This CDR3 has 14 amino acids. CDR1 and CDR2 (germline): SNHLY, FYNNEI. CDR3 sequence reads: CASSSPGNPNEQFF. The CDR3 nucleotides read TGTGCCAGCAGTTCCCCTGGGAATCCGAATGAGCAGTTCTTC.

The rearrangement joins TRBV7-8 to TRBJ1-2; no clear D. Looked up from germline, CDR1 is SGHVS and CDR2 is FQNEAQ. The CDR3 length is 13 residues. With 1 base removed from V and 8 bases from J, the gap between germline ends came to 11 bases. The CDR3 DNA is TGTGCCAGCAGCTTAGTCGTCGAGGGCGGCTACACCTTC. It codes for CASSLVVEGGYTF. Full variable domain (rest looked up from reference TRBV7-8 and TRBJ1-2): GAGVSQSPRYKVAKRGQDVALRCDPISGHVSLFWYQQALGQGPEFLTYFQNEAQLDKSGLPSDRFFAERPEGSVSTLKIQRTQQEDSAVYLCASSLVVEGGYTFGSGTRLTVV.

The J gene is TRBJ2-7, the V gene TRBV25-1; D uncertain. V was cut by 10 bases and J by 3 bases, with 16 bases left in between. CDR1 and CDR2 (germline): MGHDK, SYGVNS. The CDR3 extends over 13 amino acids. In DNA form, the CDR3 reads TGTGCCACCTCGGGCGGCCTTCTCTACGAGCAGTACTTC. Amino acid sequence: CATSGGLLYEQYF.

This rearrangement joins TRBV5-1 to TRBJ2-1, with D maybe TRBD1 (6 bases). CDR1 is SGHRS and CDR2 is YFSETQ in the germline V gene. Trimming left V 0 bases short and J 6 bases short, with 13 bases between. The CDR3 runs 15 residues. CDR3 sequence (DNA): TGCGCCAGCAGCTTGGTTTTGGGGGCGAGCAATGAGCAGTTCTTC. Its translation is CASSLVLGASNEQFF.

The V and J genes are TRBV27 and TRBJ2-3; 10 nucleotides match TRBD2. The CDR3 has 17 amino acids. After removal of 3 bases from V and 4 bases from J, the junction contained 10 bases not matched to a gene. The germline V gene encodes CDR1 MNHEY and CDR2 SMNVEV (reference sequence). As DNA, the CDR3 is TGTGCCAGCAGTTTTGGGACTAGCGTTTTGGGGGCAGATACGCAGTATTTT. Protein product: CASSFGTSVLGADTQYF.

The chain carries TRBV30 and TRBJ1-2; D is unclear. This CDR3 is built from 15 residues. Germline CDR1 is GTSNPN and CDR2 is SVGIG (reference sequence). Trimming took 7 bases from V and 4 from J, leaving 22 bases between them. CDR3 sequence (DNA): TGTGCCTTTCAAGTGGGTTCCCAGCGAGGCTATGGCTACACCTTC. This translates into CAFQVGSQRGYGYTF.

The chain is built from TRBV5-1 and TRBJ1-5; TRBD1 aligns across 7 bases. V shed 3 bases and J 0 bases; nucleotides not matched to a gene: 0. The CDR3 is made up of 14 amino acids. Germline lookup yields CDR1 SGHRS and CDR2 YFSETQ. CDR3 loop: CASSWDSSNQPQHF. Here the CDR3 DNA reads TGCGCCAGCAGCTGGGACAGTAGCAATCAGCCCCAGCATTTT.

The sample holds a few counts of this clone. This sequence joins TRBV5-1 and TRBJ2-2; 8 nucleotides match TRBD2. J lost 0 bases, V lost 0 bases, and 7 bases had no gene match. The V gene's germline CDR1 is SGHRS and CDR2 YFSETQ. The CDR3 length is 18 residues. This CDR3 is CASSLVPAGAANTGELFF. CDR3 nucleotides: TGCGCCAGCAGCTTGGTCCCAGCGGGGGCTGCGAACACCGGGGAGCTGTTTTTT. The variable domain in full, completed from reference TRBV5-1 and TRBJ2-2, reads KAGVTQTPRYLIKTRGQQVTLSCSPISGHRSVSWYQQTPGQGLQFLFEYFSETQRNKGNFPGRFSGRQFSNSRSEMNVSTLELGDSALYLCASSLVPAGAANTGELFFGEGSRLTVL.

CDR3 sequence reads: CASSYKSFGTQYF. CDR3 in DNA: TGTGCCAGCAGCTACAAGTCATTTGGTACGCAGTATTTT. This chain links TRBV7-8 with TRBJ2-3; D is uncertain. V gave up 4 bases and J gave up 8 bases, with 13 bases separating them. Germline V CDR1 and CDR2: SGHVS, FQNEAQ. The CDR3 is made up of 13 amino acids.

This clone has only a few counts. The chain has TRBV29-1 and TRBJ2-2, with 11 bases that match TRBD1. Germline V gene data show CDR1 as SQVTM and CDR2 as ANQGSEA. CDR3 length: 14 amino acids. The V segment lost 3 bases and the J segment 5 bases; nucleotides outside the gene matches: 2. The CDR3 is CSVDGTGGTGELFF. The CDR3 bases are TGCAGCGTTGATGGGACAGGGGGAACCGGGGAGCTGTTTTTT.

The V call is TRBV6-5, the J call TRBJ2-6; weak D call: TRBD1 (5 bases). Trimming pared 2 bases from V and 2 bases from J, leaving 10 bases between. Germline loops: CDR1 MNHEY, CDR2 SVGAGI. This CDR3 is 16 amino acids long. The CDR3 DNA follows: TGTGCCAGCAGTTACGAAGGGGTGCCTGGGGCCAACGTCCTGACTTTC. Protein product: CASSYEGVPGANVLTF.

The chain is built from TRBV7-9 and TRBJ1-2, with D perhaps TRBD1 (5 bases). The CDR3 has 14 amino acids. Germline CDR1 reads SEHNR; CDR2 reads FQNEAQ (reference sequence). The ends were cut back, 0 bases at V and 4 bases at J, with 9 bases in the middle. Here the CDR3 DNA reads TGTGCCAGCAGCTTAGCAGGGGAGGGCTATGGCTACACCTTC. Amino acids: CASSLAGEGYGYTF.

The chain joins TRBV27 to TRBJ2-3; D gene ambiguous. Trimming took 6 bases from V and 6 from J, leaving 10 bases between them. Germline-derived CDR1 and CDR2 are MNHEY and SMNVEV (reference sequence). The CDR3 length is 12 residues. CDR3 sequence: CASRPTWDTQYF. The CDR3 DNA reads TGTGCCAGCAGGCCAACCTGGGATACGCAGTATTTT.

The rearrangement uses TRBV5-1 and TRBJ2-5; D perhaps matches TRBD1 (6 bases). This CDR3 region has 14 residues. Trimming stripped 4 bases from V and 1 base from J, with 11 bases between. The V gene's germline CDR1 is SGHRS and CDR2 YFSETQ. In DNA form, the CDR3 reads TGCGCCAGCAGCAGGACAGTAGCCCAAGAGACCCAGTACTTC. Translating it yields CASSRTVAQETQYF.

This clone was detected only a few times. This sample includes further DNA sequences coding for the same CDR3. The chain's CDR3 is CSAAGGYGYTF. The CDR3 DNA reads as TGCAGCGCGGCAGGGGGCTATGGCTACACCTTC. J is TRBJ1-2 and V is TRBV29-1; 7 nucleotides agree with TRBD1. The CDR3 length is 11 residues. V trimming: 7 bases; J trimming: 4 bases; junction bases outside the gene matches: 3. Germline-derived CDR1 and CDR2 are SQVTM and ANQGSEA.

V and J are TRBV27 and TRBJ2-2, with D possibly being TRBD1 (6 bases). CDR3 size: 13 residues. Germline V gene lookup returns CDR1 MNHEY and CDR2 SMNVEV (reference sequence). Trimming stripped 4 bases from V and 6 bases from J, with 9 bases between. CDR3 sequence reads: CASSWTVSGELFF. The CDR3 nucleotides are TGTGCCAGCAGTTGGACAGTCTCCGGGGAGCTGTTTTTT.

The rearrangement joins TRBV4-1 to TRBJ2-2; TRBD1 might be the D (5 bases). Trimming pared 0 bases from V and 4 bases from J, leaving 12 bases between. The germline V gene has CDR1 MGHRA and CDR2 YSYEKL. CDR3 size: 16 residues. CDR3 sequence (DNA): TGCGCCAGCAGCCAAGAGGTGGGGCGTATCACCGGGGAGCTGTTTTTT. It encodes CASSQEVGRITGELFF.

This clone turned up a few times. The chain recombines TRBV30 with TRBJ2-1, with 9 nucleotides matching TRBD1. The CDR3 is 16 amino acids. V was pared by 0 bases and J by 0 bases, with 3 bases of the junction left unmatched. CDR1 and CDR2 (germline): GTSNPN, SVGIG (reference sequence). CDR3 sequence (DNA): TGTGCCTGGAGTGTACAGGGGGCCAGCTCCTACAATGAGCAGTTCTTC. This gives the protein CAWSVQGASSYNEQFF.